This TCR beta chain was identified in a study of identical twins. Template switching introduced a universal primer site, and the cDNA bore unique molecular identifiers. TCRdb fed the 5' RACE reads into MiXCR, producing one record per CDR3 protein. The data hold 350,000 to 600,000 distinct CDR3 sequences, with 14% observed a single time. This CDR3 has 15 residues. Germline trimming cut 8 bases from V and 9 bases from J; bases unmatched to any gene: 16. Germline V gene sequence: CDR1 LNHNV, CDR2 YYDKDF (reference sequence). These data were also filed under a second study, of yellow fever vaccine responses in identical twins.

Sequencing used CD4+ T cells sorted from blood. The rearrangement uses TRBV15 and TRBJ2-1; TRBD2 matches 7 bases. The sequence came from a woman aged 18-35 years in good health. CDR3 DNA sequence: TGTGCCACCTACAAATGGGGTGGGAGGGCTGGTGAGCAGTTCTTC. This codes for CATYKWGGRAGEQFF.